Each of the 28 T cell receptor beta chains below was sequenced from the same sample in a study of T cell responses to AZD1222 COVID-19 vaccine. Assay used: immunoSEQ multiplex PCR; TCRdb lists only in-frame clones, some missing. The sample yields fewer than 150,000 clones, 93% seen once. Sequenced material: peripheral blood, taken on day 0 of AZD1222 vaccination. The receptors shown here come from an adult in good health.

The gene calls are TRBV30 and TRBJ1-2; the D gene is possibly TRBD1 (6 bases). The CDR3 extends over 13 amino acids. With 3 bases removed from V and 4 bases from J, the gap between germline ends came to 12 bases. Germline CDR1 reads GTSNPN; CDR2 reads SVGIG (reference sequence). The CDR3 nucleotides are TGTGCCTGGAGGCAGGGGCCCCCCTATGGCTACACCTTC. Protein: CAWRQGPPYGYTF. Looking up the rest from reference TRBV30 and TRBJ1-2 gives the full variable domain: SQTIHQWPATLVQPVGSPLSLECTVEGTSNPNLYWYRQAAGRGLQLLFYSVGIGQISSEVPQNLSASRPQDRQFILSSKKLLLSDSGFYLCAWRQGPPYGYTFGSGTRLTVV.

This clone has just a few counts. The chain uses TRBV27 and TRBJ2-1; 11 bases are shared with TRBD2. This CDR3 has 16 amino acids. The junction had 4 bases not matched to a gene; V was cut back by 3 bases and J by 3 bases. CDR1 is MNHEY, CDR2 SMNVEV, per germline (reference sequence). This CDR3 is CASSFGTSGVYNEQFF. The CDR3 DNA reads TGTGCCAGCAGTTTTGGGACTAGCGGAGTCTACAATGAGCAGTTCTTC.

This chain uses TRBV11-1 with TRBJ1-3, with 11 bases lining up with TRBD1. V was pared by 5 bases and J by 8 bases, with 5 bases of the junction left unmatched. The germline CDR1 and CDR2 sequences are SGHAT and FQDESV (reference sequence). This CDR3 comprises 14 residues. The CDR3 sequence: CASSHGQGAHTIYF. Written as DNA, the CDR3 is TGTGCCAGCAGCCACGGACAGGGGGCTCACACCATATATTTT.

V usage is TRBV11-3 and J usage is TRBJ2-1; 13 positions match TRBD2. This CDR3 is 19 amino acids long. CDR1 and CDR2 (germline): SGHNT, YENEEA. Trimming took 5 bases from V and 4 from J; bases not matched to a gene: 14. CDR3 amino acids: CASSTSTRTSGGTYNEQFF. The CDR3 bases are TGTGCCAGCAGCACTTCAACCAGGACTAGCGGGGGAACTTACAATGAGCAGTTCTTC.

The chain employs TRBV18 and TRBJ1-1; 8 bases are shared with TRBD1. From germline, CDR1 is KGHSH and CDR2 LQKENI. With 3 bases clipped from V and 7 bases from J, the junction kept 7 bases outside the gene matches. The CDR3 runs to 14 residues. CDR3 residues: CASSPAGGAIEAFF. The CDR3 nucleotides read TGTGCCAGCTCACCCGCAGGGGGCGCGATTGAAGCTTTCTTT. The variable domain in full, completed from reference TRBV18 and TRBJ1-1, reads NAGVMQNPRHLVRRRGQEARLRCSPMKGHSHVYWYRQLPEEGLKFMVYLQKENIIDESGMPKERFSAEFPKEGPSILRIQQVVRGDSAAYFCASSPAGGAIEAFFGQGTRLTVV.

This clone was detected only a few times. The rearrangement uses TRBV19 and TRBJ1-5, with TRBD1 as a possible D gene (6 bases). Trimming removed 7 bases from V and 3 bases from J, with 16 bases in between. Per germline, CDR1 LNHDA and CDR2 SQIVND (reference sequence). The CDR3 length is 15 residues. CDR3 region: CASKYRDSTNQPQHF. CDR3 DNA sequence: TGTGCCAGTAAATACAGGGACTCAACCAATCAGCCCCAGCATTTT.

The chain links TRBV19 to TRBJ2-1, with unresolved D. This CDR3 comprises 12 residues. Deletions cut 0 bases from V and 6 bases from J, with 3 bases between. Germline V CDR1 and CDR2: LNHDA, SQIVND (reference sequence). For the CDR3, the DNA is TGTGCCAGTAGTATAGAGCCCAATGAGCAGTTCTTC. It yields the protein CASSIEPNEQFF.

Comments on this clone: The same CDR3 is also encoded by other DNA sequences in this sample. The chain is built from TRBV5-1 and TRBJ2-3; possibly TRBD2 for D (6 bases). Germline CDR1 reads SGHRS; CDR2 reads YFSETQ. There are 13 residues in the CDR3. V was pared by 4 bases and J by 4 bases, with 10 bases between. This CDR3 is CASSHPGADTQYF. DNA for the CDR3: TGCGCCAGCAGCCACCCGGGGGCAGATACGCAGTATTTT.

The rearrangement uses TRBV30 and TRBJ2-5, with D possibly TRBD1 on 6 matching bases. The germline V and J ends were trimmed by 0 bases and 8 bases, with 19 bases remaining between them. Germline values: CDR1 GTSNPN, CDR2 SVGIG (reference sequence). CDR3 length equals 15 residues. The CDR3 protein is CAWSVGQGIGKTQYF. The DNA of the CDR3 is TGTGCCTGGAGTGTGGGGCAGGGGATCGGGAAAACCCAGTACTTC.

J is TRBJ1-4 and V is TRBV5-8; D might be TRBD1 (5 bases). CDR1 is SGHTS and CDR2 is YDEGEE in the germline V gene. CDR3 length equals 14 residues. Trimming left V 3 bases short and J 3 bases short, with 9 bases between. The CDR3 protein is CASSWGSSNEKLFF. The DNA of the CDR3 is TGTGCCAGCAGCTGGGGGAGCTCTAATGAAAAACTGTTTTTT.

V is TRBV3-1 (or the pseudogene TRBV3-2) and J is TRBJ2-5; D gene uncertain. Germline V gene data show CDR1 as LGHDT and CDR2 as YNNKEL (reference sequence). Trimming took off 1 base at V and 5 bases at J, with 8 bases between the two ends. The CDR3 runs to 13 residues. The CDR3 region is CASSQGAMETQYF. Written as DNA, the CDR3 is TGTGCCAGCAGCCAAGGCGCAATGGAGACCCAGTACTTC.

DNA of the CDR3: TGCGCCAGCAGCTTGGTAGCAGGGGGCTTGGACACCATATATTTT. This gives the protein CASSLVAGGLDTIYF. J is TRBJ1-3 and V is TRBV5-1; 8 bases are a match to TRBD1. The CDR3 extends over 15 amino acids. V shed 0 bases and J 8 bases; nucleotides not matched to a gene: 7. Germline V CDR1 and CDR2: SGHRS, YFSETQ.

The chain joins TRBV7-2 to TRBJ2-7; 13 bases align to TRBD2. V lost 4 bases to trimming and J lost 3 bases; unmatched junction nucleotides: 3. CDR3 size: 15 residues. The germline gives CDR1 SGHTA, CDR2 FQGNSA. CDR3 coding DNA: TGTGCCAGCAGCTCGGGACTAGCGGGGCACTACGAGCAGTACTTC. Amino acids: CASSSGLAGHYEQYF.

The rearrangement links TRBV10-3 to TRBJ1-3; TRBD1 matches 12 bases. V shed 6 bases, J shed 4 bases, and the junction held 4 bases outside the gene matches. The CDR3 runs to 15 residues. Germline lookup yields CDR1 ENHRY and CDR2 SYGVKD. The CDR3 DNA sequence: TGTGCCATCAGCCCGGGACAGGGGGCCGGAAACACCATATATTTT. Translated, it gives CAISPGQGAGNTIYF.

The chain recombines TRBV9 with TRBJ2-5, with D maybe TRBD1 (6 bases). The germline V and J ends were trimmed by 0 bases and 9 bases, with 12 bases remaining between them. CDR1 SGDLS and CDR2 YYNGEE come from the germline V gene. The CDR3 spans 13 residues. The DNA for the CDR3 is TGTGCCAGCAGCGTAGGACAGGACGGCGCCCAGTACTTC. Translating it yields CASSVGQDGAQYF.

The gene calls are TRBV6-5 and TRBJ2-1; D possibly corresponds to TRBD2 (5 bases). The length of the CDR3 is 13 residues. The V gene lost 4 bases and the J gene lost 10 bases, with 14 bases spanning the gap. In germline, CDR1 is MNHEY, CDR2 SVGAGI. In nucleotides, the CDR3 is TGTGCCAGCAGTTTGTTCCGGGGAACAGAGCAGTTCTTC. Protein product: CASSLFRGTEQFF.

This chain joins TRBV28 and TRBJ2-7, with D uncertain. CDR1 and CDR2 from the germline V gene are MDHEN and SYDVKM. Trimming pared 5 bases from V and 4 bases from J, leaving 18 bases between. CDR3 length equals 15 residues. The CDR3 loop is CASSSGATSIYEQYF. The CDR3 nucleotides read TGTGCCAGCAGTAGTGGCGCTACCAGTATTTACGAGCAGTACTTC.

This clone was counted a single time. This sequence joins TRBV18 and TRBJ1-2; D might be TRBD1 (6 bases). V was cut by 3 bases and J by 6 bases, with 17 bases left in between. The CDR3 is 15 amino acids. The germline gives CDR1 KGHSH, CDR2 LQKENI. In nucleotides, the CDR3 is TGTGCCAGCTCACCGAGTCCGGCAGGGGATAATGGCTACACCTTC. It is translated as CASSPSPAGDNGYTF.

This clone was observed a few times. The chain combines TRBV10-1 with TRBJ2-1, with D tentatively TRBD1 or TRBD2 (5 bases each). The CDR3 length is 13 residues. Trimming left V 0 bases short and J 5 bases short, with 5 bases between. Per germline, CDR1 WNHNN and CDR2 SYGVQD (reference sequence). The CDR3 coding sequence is TGCGCCAGCAGTGAGTCGGGACACAATGAGCAGTTCTTC. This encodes CASSESGHNEQFF.

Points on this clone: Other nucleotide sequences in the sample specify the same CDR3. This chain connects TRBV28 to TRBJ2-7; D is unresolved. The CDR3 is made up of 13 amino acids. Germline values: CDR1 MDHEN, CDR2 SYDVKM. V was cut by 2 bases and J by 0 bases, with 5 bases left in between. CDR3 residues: CASSLPGSYEQYF. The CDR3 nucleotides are TGTGCCAGCAGTTTACCGGGCTCCTACGAGCAGTACTTC.

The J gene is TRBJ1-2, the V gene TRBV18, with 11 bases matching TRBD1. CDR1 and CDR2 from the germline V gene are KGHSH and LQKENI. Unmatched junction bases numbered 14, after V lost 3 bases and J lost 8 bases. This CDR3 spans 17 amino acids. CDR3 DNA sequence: TGTGCCAGCTCACCTTTGCCACCCCCGGGACAGGGGGACGGCTACACCTTC. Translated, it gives CASSPLPPPGQGDGYTF.

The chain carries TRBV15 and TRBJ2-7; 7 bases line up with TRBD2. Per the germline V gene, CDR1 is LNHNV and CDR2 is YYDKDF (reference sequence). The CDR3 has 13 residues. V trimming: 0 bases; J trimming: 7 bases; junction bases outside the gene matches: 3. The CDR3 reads CATSRDNGGEQYF. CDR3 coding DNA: TGTGCCACCAGCAGAGATAACGGGGGGGAGCAGTACTTC.

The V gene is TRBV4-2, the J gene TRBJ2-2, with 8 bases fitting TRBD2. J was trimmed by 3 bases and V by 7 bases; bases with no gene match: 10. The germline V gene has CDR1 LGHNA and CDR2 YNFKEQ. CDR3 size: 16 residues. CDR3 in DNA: TGTGCCAGCAATCGTCCGGGAGGGCCGCACACCGGGGAGCTGTTTTTT. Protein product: CASNRPGGPHTGELFF.

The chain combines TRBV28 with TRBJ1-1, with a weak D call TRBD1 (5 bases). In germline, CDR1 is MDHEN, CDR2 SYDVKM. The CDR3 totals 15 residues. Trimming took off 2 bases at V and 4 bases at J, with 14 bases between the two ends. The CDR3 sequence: CASSLPGRVGTEAFF. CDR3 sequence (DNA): TGTGCCAGCAGTTTACCCGGCAGGGTGGGCACTGAAGCTTTCTTT. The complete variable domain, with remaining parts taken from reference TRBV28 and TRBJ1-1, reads DVKVTQSSRYLVKRTGEKVFLECVQDMDHENMFWYRQDPGLGLRLIYFSYDVKMKEKGDIPEGYSVSREKKERFSLILESASTNQTSMYLCASSLPGRVGTEAFFGQGTRLTVV.

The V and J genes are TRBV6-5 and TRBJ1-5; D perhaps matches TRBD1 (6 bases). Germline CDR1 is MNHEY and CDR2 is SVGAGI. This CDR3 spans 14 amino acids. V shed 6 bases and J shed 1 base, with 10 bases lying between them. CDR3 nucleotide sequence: TGTGCCAGCAGCCTAGGACAGAGCAATCAGCCCCAGCATTTT. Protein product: CASSLGQSNQPQHF.

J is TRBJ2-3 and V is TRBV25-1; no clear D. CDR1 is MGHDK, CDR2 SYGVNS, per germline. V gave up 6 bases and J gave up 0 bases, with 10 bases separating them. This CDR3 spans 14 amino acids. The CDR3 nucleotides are TGTGCCAGCAGCCGTTCGCCTAGCACAGATACGCAGTATTTT. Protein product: CASSRSPSTDTQYF.

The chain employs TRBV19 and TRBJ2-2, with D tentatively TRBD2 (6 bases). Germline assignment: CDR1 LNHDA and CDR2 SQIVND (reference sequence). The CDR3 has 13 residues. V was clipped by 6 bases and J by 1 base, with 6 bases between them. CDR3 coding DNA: TGTGCCAGTAGCGGGAGGAACACCGGGGAGCTGTTTTTT. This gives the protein CASSGRNTGELFF.

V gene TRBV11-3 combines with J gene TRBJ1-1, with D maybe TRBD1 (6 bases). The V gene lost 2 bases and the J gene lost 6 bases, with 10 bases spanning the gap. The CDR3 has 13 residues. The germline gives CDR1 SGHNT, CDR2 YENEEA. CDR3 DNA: TGTGCCAGCAGCTTACAGGGGTATTCTGAAGCTTTCTTT. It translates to CASSLQGYSEAFF. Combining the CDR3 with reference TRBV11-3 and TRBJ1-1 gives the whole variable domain EAGVVQSPRYKIIEKKQPVAFWCNPISGHNTLYWYLQNLGQGPELLIRYENEEAVDDSQLPKDRFSAERLKGVDSTLKIQPAELGDSAVYLCASSLQGYSEAFFGQGTRLTVV.